Below are 22 T cell receptor beta chains sequenced from a single sample in a study of blood T cell repertoires in COVID-19. Produced via immunoSEQ multiplex PCR; TCRdb's table is partial and in-frame only. Of about 60,000 clones listed, roughly 80% are singletons. The sequenced sample was PBMCs or T cells enriched from blood (not recorded which). These receptors were taken from a woman aged 40 to 50 with acute COVID-19.

V and J are TRBV28 and TRBJ1-2; 9 bases align to TRBD1. This CDR3 has 16 amino acids. V shed 6 bases and J 8 bases; nucleotides not matched to a gene: 16. CDR1 is MDHEN, CDR2 SYDVKM, per germline. In DNA, the CDR3 is TGTGCCAGCAGCCCTATAGGGACAGGGCCAGAGGCCGGCTACACCTTC. This translates into CASSPIGTGPEAGYTF.

V is TRBV28 and J is TRBJ2-3; tentatively, D is TRBD1 (5 bases). CDR3 size: 16 residues. The germline V gene has CDR1 MDHEN and CDR2 SYDVKM. V dropped 1 base and J dropped 2 bases, with 13 bases sitting between them. CDR3 coding DNA: TGTGCCAGCAGTTTATTACAGGAGACGTACACAGATACGCAGTATTTT. Amino acid sequence: CASSLLQETYTDTQYF.

The rearrangement uses TRBV5-1 and TRBJ1-1; TRBD1 agrees at 7 bases. CDR3 length: 13 residues. CDR1 SGHRS and CDR2 YFSETQ come from the germline V gene. With V trimmed by 0 bases and J by 6 bases, 2 bases remained unmatched. In DNA, the CDR3 is TGCGCCAGCAGCTTGGGAGACAGGGCTGAAGCTTTCTTT. Its translation: CASSLGDRAEAFF.

V gene TRBV19 combines with J gene TRBJ1-6, with 9 bases fitting TRBD1. Unmatched junction bases numbered 3, after V lost 1 base and J lost 5 bases. Per the germline V gene, CDR1 is LNHDA and CDR2 is SQIVND (reference sequence). CDR3 length equals 16 residues. CDR3 DNA sequence: TGTGCCAGTAGTATAGGGACAGGGGCGAATAATTCACCCCTCCACTTT. Its protein product is CASSIGTGANNSPLHF.

This clone was recorded only once. The chain carries TRBV7-6 and TRBJ1-2, with D possibly being TRBD1 (6 bases). Trimming removed 1 base at V and 7 bases at J, with 19 bases between. Germline V gene lookup returns CDR1 SGHVS and CDR2 FNYEAQ. CDR3 length: 16 residues. Written as DNA, the CDR3 is TGTGCCAGCAGCTTAGGGCCACACAGGGAATCGGTTGGCTACACCTTC. Its protein product is CASSLGPHRESVGYTF.

The chain recombines TRBV4-1 with TRBJ1-5; a weak D match, TRBD1 (5 bases). The CDR3 runs 13 residues. Germline values: CDR1 MGHRA, CDR2 YSYEKL. The germline V and J ends were trimmed by 5 bases and 8 bases, with 13 bases remaining between them. CDR3 in amino acids: CASSITGPEPQHF. The DNA of the CDR3 is TGCGCCAGCAGCATTACAGGACCAGAGCCCCAGCATTTT.

The chain employs TRBV3-1 (or the pseudogene TRBV3-2) and TRBJ2-4; unclear D gene. Trimming stripped 0 bases from V and 0 bases from J, with 9 bases between. The CDR3 runs 16 residues. Germline V gene lookup returns CDR1 LGHDT and CDR2 YNNKEL (reference sequence). CDR3 amino acids: CASSQDLSGAKNIQYF. Here the CDR3 DNA reads TGTGCCAGCAGCCAAGACCTCTCGGGAGCCAAAAACATTCAGTACTTC.

J is TRBJ1-6 and V is TRBV19; tentative D call: TRBD1 (6 bases). This CDR3 contains 17 residues. Trimming removed 6 bases at V and 7 bases at J, with 22 bases between. Germline V lookup: CDR1 LNHDA, CDR2 SQIVND (reference sequence). The CDR3 loop is CASRTTGPGGGNSPLHF. For the CDR3, the DNA is TGTGCCAGTAGGACTACAGGGCCGGGCGGAGGAAATTCACCCCTCCACTTT.

The chain joins TRBV7-6 to TRBJ1-5; 9 bases agree with TRBD1. This CDR3 spans 15 amino acids. With 5 bases clipped from V and 6 bases from J, the junction kept 8 bases outside the gene matches. From germline, CDR1 is SGHVS and CDR2 FNYEAQ. CDR3 nucleotide sequence: TGTGCCAGCAGCCCAAAAGGACAGGGGTTTCAGCCCCAGCATTTT. Translating gives CASSPKGQGFQPQHF.

The chain links TRBV5-6 to TRBJ1-4; 7 bases match TRBD1. CDR3 length equals 17 residues. The germline V gene encodes CDR1 SGHDT and CDR2 YYEEEE. V gave up 5 bases and J gave up 2 bases; unmatched junction bases: 12. CDR3 sequence reads: CASSSTGAPETNEKLFF. CDR3 sequence (DNA): TGTGCCAGCAGTTCAACAGGGGCCCCTGAGACTAATGAAAAACTGTTTTTT.

This clone was observed at least ten times. The rearrangement joins TRBV24-1 to TRBJ1-5; D unclear. Germline CDR1 KGHDR, CDR2 SFDVKD. The CDR3 length is 14 residues. Trimming took 4 bases from V and 7 from J, leaving 13 bases between them. CDR3 bases: TGTGCCACCAGTGACCCCAGGTCAGTCCAGCCCCAGCATTTT. Protein sequence: CATSDPRSVQPQHF.

V is TRBV27 and J is TRBJ2-2; D is uncertain. CDR1 and CDR2 (germline): MNHEY, SMNVEV (reference sequence). The CDR3 loop spans 12 amino acids. Trimming left V 3 bases short and J 6 bases short, with 5 bases between. The CDR3 loop reads CASSFGSGELFF. The CDR3 bases are TGTGCCAGCAGTTTCGGGTCCGGGGAGCTGTTTTTT.

V usage is TRBV5-6 and J usage is TRBJ1-4; 8 bases align to TRBD1. Trimming took 3 bases from V and 8 from J; bases not matched to a gene: 6. Germline values: CDR1 SGHDT, CDR2 YYEEEE. The CDR3 is 14 amino acids. CDR3 residues: CASSSDREGEKLFF. CDR3 nucleotide sequence: TGTGCCAGCAGCTCGGACAGGGAAGGGGAAAAACTGTTTTTT.

The J gene is TRBJ2-5, the V gene TRBV28; a weak D match, TRBD1 (5 bases). The CDR3 extends over 14 amino acids. The germline V gene has CDR1 MDHEN and CDR2 SYDVKM. The V gene lost 7 bases and the J gene lost 4 bases, with 16 bases spanning the gap. CDR3 loop: CASKSPGAIETQYF. CDR3 bases: TGTGCCAGCAAATCGCCTGGGGCCATAGAGACCCAGTACTTC. Drawing the rest from reference TRBV28 and TRBJ2-5, the complete variable domain is DVKVTQSSRYLVKRTGEKVFLECVQDMDHENMFWYRQDPGLGLRLIYFSYDVKMKEKGDIPEGYSVSREKKERFSLILESASTNQTSMYLCASKSPGAIETQYFGPGTRLLVL.

V is TRBV28 and J is TRBJ2-6; no definite D call. Trimming stripped 3 bases from V and 4 bases from J, with 7 bases between. The CDR3 contains 14 residues. Germline-derived CDR1 and CDR2 are MDHEN and SYDVKM. CDR3 region: CASSFLRGANVLTF. CDR3 DNA: TGTGCCAGCAGTTTTTTACGGGGGGCCAACGTCCTGACTTTC. Variable domain in full (rest from reference TRBV28 and TRBJ2-6): DVKVTQSSRYLVKRTGEKVFLECVQDMDHENMFWYRQDPGLGLRLIYFSYDVKMKEKGDIPEGYSVSREKKERFSLILESASTNQTSMYLCASSFLRGANVLTFGAGSRLTVL.

In nucleotides, the CDR3 is TGTGCCAGCGCGGGATCCTACGAGCAGTACTTC. Translated, it gives CASAGSYEQYF. The V call is TRBV2, the J call TRBJ2-7, with a possible D match to TRBD2 (6 bases). Trimming shortened V by 8 bases and J by 1 base, and 6 bases separated the two germline ends. CDR3 length: 11 residues. Germline V CDR1 and CDR2: SNHLY, FYNNEI. The full variable domain, with the rest looked up from reference TRBV2 and TRBJ2-7, is EPEVTQTPSHQVTQMGQEVILRCVPISNHLYFYWYRQILGQKVEFLVSFYNNEISEKSEIFDDQFSVERPDGSNFTLKIRSTKLEDSAMYFCASAGSYEQYFGPGTRLTVT.

V is TRBV5-1 and J is TRBJ1-2, with D possibly being TRBD1 (5 bases). CDR1 and CDR2 from the germline V gene are SGHRS and YFSETQ. V gave up 3 bases and J gave up 0 bases, with 12 bases separating them. This CDR3 contains 15 residues. The CDR3 nucleotides read TGCGCCAGCAGCTCACAACAGGCGGCTAACTATGGCTACACCTTC. This translates into CASSSQQAANYGYTF.

The V call is TRBV5-4, the J call TRBJ1-1; a possible D gene is TRBD1 (6 bases). Germline V CDR1 and CDR2: SGHNT, YYREEE (reference sequence). This CDR3 contains 14 residues. With 4 bases removed from V and 3 bases from J, the gap between germline ends came to 13 bases. CDR3 in amino acids: CASSKGGFDTEAFF. As DNA, the CDR3 is TGTGCCAGCAGCAAAGGGGGATTTGACACTGAAGCTTTCTTT. The variable domain in full, with the rest retrieved from reference TRBV5-4 and TRBJ1-1, is ETGVTQSPTHLIKTRGQQVTLRCSSQSGHNTVSWYQQALGQGPQFIFQYYREEENGRGNFPPRFSGLQFPNYSSELNVNALELDDSALYLCASSKGGFDTEAFFGQGTRLTVV.

The chain couples TRBV18 to TRBJ1-5; no firm D call. The CDR3 has 14 amino acids. Germline CDR1 reads KGHSH; CDR2 reads LQKENI. Trimming left V 2 bases short and J 2 bases short, with 7 bases between. The CDR3 spells CASSPMSGNQPQHF. DNA of the CDR3: TGTGCCAGCTCACCAATGTCTGGCAATCAGCCCCAGCATTTT.

The chain is built from TRBV9 and TRBJ1-2; TRBD1 matches 7 bases. The CDR3 contains 13 residues. Per the germline V gene, CDR1 is SGDLS and CDR2 is YYNGEE. V lost 3 bases, J lost 4 bases, and 3 bases stayed unmatched. CDR3 DNA: TGTGCCAGCAGCGGAGCAGGGGGCTATGGCTACACCTTC. It translates to CASSGAGGYGYTF.

This chain uses TRBV7-2 with TRBJ2-5; 7 bases fit TRBD2. Germline CDR1 reads SGHTA; CDR2 reads FQGNSA. The CDR3 totals 12 residues. Trimming cost V 4 bases and J 9 bases; bases outside gene matches: 5. The chain's CDR3 is CASSSLGGAQYF. The CDR3 region has the DNA TGTGCCAGCAGCTCCCTGGGGGGGGCCCAGTACTTC.

This clone appeared a single time. The chain uses TRBV2 and TRBJ1-2; D is perhaps TRBD1 (5 bases). From germline, CDR1 is SNHLY and CDR2 FYNNEI. CDR3 length: 13 residues. Trimming left V 8 bases short and J 2 bases short, with 12 bases between. CDR3 bases: TGTGCCAGCGGAGCTTACAGGAACTATGGCTACACCTTC. It encodes CASGAYRNYGYTF.